Below are 26 T cell receptor beta chains sequenced from a single sample in a study of T cell responses to AZD1222 COVID-19 vaccine. Sequencing used immunoSEQ multiplex PCR; TCRdb keeps in-frame clones, though not all of them. The profile covers around 47,000 clones, with just under 80% appearing a single time and less than 25% taken by the ten largest. The sequencing used peripheral blood, collected 28 days after the second dose of the MenACWY control vaccine. Receptor source: an adult who received the MenACWY meningococcal vaccine as a control.

This clone has just one count. V usage is TRBV6-6 and J usage is TRBJ1-1; 9 bases are shared with TRBD1. Germline V gene sequence: CDR1 MNHNY, CDR2 SVGAGI (reference sequence). The CDR3 consists of 17 residues. With 5 bases clipped from V and 0 bases from J, the junction kept 10 bases outside the gene matches. DNA of the CDR3: TGTGCCAGCAGTCCCCTAGGGACAGGGAAAATGAACACTGAAGCTTTCTTT. It encodes CASSPLGTGKMNTEAFF.

V gene TRBV5-1 combines with J gene TRBJ2-2; D unresolved. V lost 0 bases and J lost 8, with 17 bases in between. CDR1 is SGHRS, CDR2 YFSETQ, per germline. This CDR3 region has 16 residues. The CDR3 sequence is CASSLEGHTGSGELFF. The CDR3 DNA reads as TGCGCCAGCAGCTTGGAAGGCCACACCGGTTCTGGGGAGCTGTTTTTT.

This chain joins TRBV6-6 and TRBJ2-2, with TRBD1 matching over 10 bases. The CDR3 totals 16 residues. V was pared by 0 bases and J by 5 bases, with 3 bases of the junction left unmatched. Germline CDR1 reads MNHNY; CDR2 reads SVGAGI (reference sequence). CDR3 loop: CASSYSGTGDTGELFF. CDR3 DNA sequence: TGTGCCAGCAGTTACTCTGGGACAGGGGATACCGGGGAGCTGTTTTTT.

The chain carries TRBV3-1 (or the pseudogene TRBV3-2) and TRBJ2-2, with D unresolved. The germline gives CDR1 LGHDT, CDR2 YNNKEL (reference sequence). The V end lost 3 bases, the J end lost 7 bases, and 12 bases lay between the germline ends. The CDR3 sequence is 14 residues long. CDR3 amino acids: CASSQGRAGGELFF. The CDR3 DNA follows: TGTGCCAGCAGCCAGGGCCGGGCCGGCGGGGAGCTGTTTTTT.

This clone was detected once. The CDR3 here is CASSLKWGGTEAFF. CDR3 nucleotides: TGTGCCAGCAGTTTAAAATGGGGGGGCACTGAAGCTTTCTTT. The V gene is TRBV27, the J gene TRBJ1-1, with D perhaps matching TRBD1 (5 bases). Trimming stripped 2 bases from V and 4 bases from J, with 11 bases between. CDR1 and CDR2 (germline): MNHEY, SMNVEV (reference sequence). This CDR3 region has 14 residues.

This chain links TRBV28 with TRBJ1-2; D unresolved. The CDR3 length is 15 residues. The V end lost 6 bases, the J end lost 2 bases, and 16 bases lay between the germline ends. Germline V gene lookup returns CDR1 MDHEN and CDR2 SYDVKM. The CDR3 reads CASSTPNPLNYGYTF. The DNA for the CDR3 is TGTGCCAGCAGCACCCCGAACCCATTAAACTATGGCTACACCTTC.

The chain has TRBV9 and TRBJ1-3; 7 bases match TRBD1. The germline gives CDR1 SGDLS, CDR2 YYNGEE. This CDR3 region has 15 residues. J gave up 4 bases and V 3 bases, and 7 bases lay outside the gene matches. The CDR3 loop reads CASSAETGYGNTIYF. In nucleotides, the CDR3 is TGTGCCAGCAGCGCGGAGACAGGGTACGGAAACACCATATATTTT.

Notes on this clone: The junction and the germline gene differ at one end; a read error may be behind it. The chain recombines TRBV5-1 with TRBJ1-2, with 11 bases lining up with TRBD1. This CDR3 has 17 amino acids. CDR1 SGHRS and CDR2 YFSETQ come from the germline V gene. The CDR3 spells CASSLAGQGAAKYGYTF. CDR3 bases: TGCGCCAGCAGCTTGGCCGGACAGGGGGCCGCTAAGTATGGCTACACCTTC.

The rearrangement uses TRBV30 and TRBJ1-2; 7 nucleotides line up with TRBD1. The CDR3 extends over 12 amino acids. Germline-derived CDR1 and CDR2 are GTSNPN and SVGIG (reference sequence). With 4 bases clipped from V and 8 bases from J, the junction kept 7 bases outside the gene matches. The CDR3 region is CAWIGRGQGYTF. As DNA, the CDR3 is TGTGCCTGGATAGGTAGGGGGCAAGGCTACACCTTC. The entire variable domain, with the rest obtained from reference TRBV30 and TRBJ1-2, is as follows: SQTIHQWPATLVQPVGSPLSLECTVEGTSNPNLYWYRQAAGRGLQLLFYSVGIGQISSEVPQNLSASRPQDRQFILSSKKLLLSDSGFYLCAWIGRGQGYTFGSGTRLTVV.

The CDR3 here is CASSFLPTAGDEQFF. The CDR3 DNA reads as TGTGCCAGCAGCTTCCTCCCCACAGCGGGGGATGAGCAGTTCTTC. This chain joins TRBV11-2 and TRBJ2-1; 8 bases map to TRBD2. The CDR3 is made up of 15 amino acids. V trimming: 3 bases; J trimming: 8 bases; junction bases outside the gene matches: 9. CDR1 and CDR2 from the germline V gene are SGHAT and FQNNGV.

The rearrangement joins TRBV6-5 to TRBJ1-6; the D is unclear. Deletions cut 7 bases from V and 2 bases from J, with 9 bases between. The CDR3 has 14 amino acids. Germline assignment: CDR1 MNHEY and CDR2 SVGAGI. The CDR3 DNA reads TGTGCCAGCACCGCGGGCCCCTATAATTCACCCCTCCACTTT. It is translated as CASTAGPYNSPLHF.

The gene calls are TRBV7-9 and TRBJ1-4; a possible D gene is TRBD1 (5 bases). Germline CDR1 is SEHNR and CDR2 is FQNEAQ (reference sequence). There are 14 residues in the CDR3. Trimming shortened V by 5 bases and J by 8 bases, and 15 bases separated the two germline ends. The CDR3 DNA sequence: TGTGCCAGCAGCCCGGGTCGGTGGGACGAAAAACTGTTTTTT. This sequence encodes CASSPGRWDEKLFF.

This clone was observed once. The rearrangement joins TRBV5-5 to TRBJ2-5; 10 bases line up with TRBD2. The CDR3 totals 16 residues. V lost 2 bases and J lost 2; bases outside the gene matches: 6. CDR1 is SGHKS, CDR2 YYEKEE, per germline (reference sequence). The chain's CDR3 is CASSLARLAGQETQYF. CDR3 sequence (DNA): TGTGCCAGCAGCTTAGCAAGACTAGCGGGTCAAGAGACCCAGTACTTC. The complete variable domain, with remaining parts taken from reference TRBV5-5 and TRBJ2-5, reads DAGVTQSPTHLIKTRGQQVTLRCSPISGHKSVSWYQQVLGQGPQFIFQYYEKEERGRGNFPDRFSARQFPNYSSELNVNALLLGDSALYLCASSLARLAGQETQYFGPGTRLLVL.

In this sample, this clone turned up a few times. The V gene is TRBV28, the J gene TRBJ1-6; 7 positions agree with TRBD1. The length of the CDR3 is 14 residues. Germline V lookup: CDR1 MDHEN, CDR2 SYDVKM. Trimming at V came to 7 bases and at J to 10 bases, leaving 10 bases not matched to a gene. Written as DNA, the CDR3 is TGTGCCAGCATCCTAGACAGGGTCAGATCACCCCTCCACTTT. It translates to CASILDRVRSPLHF.

The rearrangement uses TRBV3-1 (or the pseudogene TRBV3-2) and TRBJ2-3, with D unclear. The germline V and J ends were trimmed by 4 bases and 1 base, with 9 bases remaining between them. Germline CDR1 reads LGHDT; CDR2 reads YNNKEL (reference sequence). This CDR3 spans 14 amino acids. CDR3 region: CASSPGPGTDTQYF. The CDR3 nucleotides read TGTGCCAGCAGCCCCGGGCCCGGCACAGATACGCAGTATTTT.

The chain carries TRBV15 and TRBJ1-6, with D tentatively TRBD1 (6 bases). Germline V lookup: CDR1 LNHNV, CDR2 YYDKDF (reference sequence). The CDR3 length is 15 residues. Trimming stripped 0 bases from V and 7 bases from J, with 10 bases between. The CDR3 nucleotides read TGTGCCACCAGCAGAGAGGGGGCCTCGAATTCACCCCTCCACTTT. It is translated as CATSREGASNSPLHF.

The chain has TRBV7-8 and TRBJ2-7; D perhaps matches TRBD1 (6 bases). V lost 4 bases, J lost 3 bases, and 13 bases lay in between. CDR1 and CDR2 (germline): SGHVS, FQNEAQ. The CDR3 totals 14 residues. The CDR3 reads CASSSTAQGYEQYF. CDR3 DNA sequence: TGTGCCAGCAGCTCGACAGCACAGGGCTACGAGCAGTACTTC.

The CDR3 sequence is CASGLGTGEGQPQHF. In nucleotides, the CDR3 is TGTGCTAGTGGTTTGGGGACAGGGGAAGGTCAGCCCCAGCATTTT. V usage is TRBV12-5 and J usage is TRBJ1-5; 9 bases match TRBD1. With V trimmed by 1 base and J by 6 bases, 4 bases remained unmatched. CDR1 is LGHNT, CDR2 FRNRAP, per germline. This CDR3 spans 15 amino acids.

This clone was counted once. V gene TRBV9 combines with J gene TRBJ1-6, with 8 bases lining up with TRBD1. This CDR3 comprises 15 residues. CDR1 SGDLS and CDR2 YYNGEE come from the germline V gene. V lost 1 base and J lost 8; bases outside the gene matches: 5. The CDR3 here is CASSVSTGEYSPLHF. CDR3 bases: TGTGCCAGCAGCGTATCGACAGGGGAATATTCACCCCTCCACTTT.

The CDR3 reads CASAGSGRPRYF. In DNA, the CDR3 is TGTGCTAGTGCCGGTAGCGGGAGGCCAAGGTATTTT. This chain uses TRBV12-5 with TRBJ2-3; 10 nucleotides agree with TRBD2. J gave up 14 bases and V 7 bases, and 9 bases lay outside the gene matches. Germline V lookup: CDR1 LGHNT, CDR2 FRNRAP. The CDR3 extends over 12 amino acids.

This chain uses TRBV15 with TRBJ1-1; the D is unclear. This CDR3 is 15 amino acids long. Deletions cut 0 bases from V and 3 bases from J, with 11 bases between. The germline CDR1 and CDR2 sequences are LNHNV and YYDKDF (reference sequence). The CDR3 region is CATSRDQRSHTEAFF. CDR3 in DNA: TGTGCCACCAGCAGAGACCAAAGGTCCCACACTGAAGCTTTCTTT.

The gene calls are TRBV29-1 and TRBJ1-1, with 7 bases aligning to TRBD1. Trimming at V came to 4 bases and at J to 0 bases, leaving 2 bases not matched to a gene. This CDR3 region has 13 residues. Germline CDR1 reads SQVTM; CDR2 reads ANQGSEA. The CDR3 DNA reads as TGCAGCGTTGTAGGGGGCATGAACACTGAAGCTTTCTTT. It encodes CSVVGGMNTEAFF.

V is TRBV5-4 and J is TRBJ2-5, with TRBD2 matching over 8 bases. The CDR3 has 16 amino acids. V was clipped by 3 bases and J by 5 bases; unmatched bases: 12. Germline V gene sequence: CDR1 SGHNT, CDR2 YYREEE (reference sequence). In DNA form, the CDR3 reads TGTGCCAGCAGCTCGGGGGGGCCGACCAGTTGGGAGACCCAGTACTTC. It specifies CASSSGGPTSWETQYF.

V gene TRBV5-1 combines with J gene TRBJ2-7; D gene ambiguous. CDR1 SGHRS and CDR2 YFSETQ come from the germline V gene. Trimming removed 4 bases from V and 6 bases from J, with 20 bases in between. This CDR3 comprises 15 residues. As DNA, the CDR3 is TGCGCCAGCAGCCGAAAGGTCCGAGGTCGCGCCGAGCAGTACGTC. Its protein product is CASSRKVRGRAEQYV.

The chain joins TRBV28 to TRBJ2-4; 11 bases agree with TRBD2. With V trimmed by 5 bases and J by 6 bases, 3 bases remained unmatched. Germline V lookup: CDR1 MDHEN, CDR2 SYDVKM. The CDR3 sequence is 14 residues long. The CDR3 loop is CASSPGTSGNIQYF. The CDR3 coding sequence is TGTGCCAGCAGTCCCGGGACTAGCGGAAACATTCAGTACTTC. Drawing the rest from reference TRBV28 and TRBJ2-4, the complete variable domain is DVKVTQSSRYLVKRTGEKVFLECVQDMDHENMFWYRQDPGLGLRLIYFSYDVKMKEKGDIPEGYSVSREKKERFSLILESASTNQTSMYLCASSPGTSGNIQYFGAGTRLSVL.

The CDR3 DNA reads as TGCGCCAGCAGCTTGGAACTAGCGGGAGGCTCCTACAATGAGCAGTTCTTC. Its translation: CASSLELAGGSYNEQFF. J is TRBJ2-1 and V is TRBV5-1; 12 bases are shared with TRBD2. Trimming took 0 bases from V and 0 from J; bases not matched to a gene: 1. Germline V gives CDR1 SGHRS, CDR2 YFSETQ. This CDR3 has 17 amino acids.